This T cell receptor (beta chain) was identified in a study of blood T cell repertoires in COVID-19. The overall study: The samples span acute and convalescent COVID-19 from the United States, Italy and Spain. Sources were T cells, B-cell-depleted T cells, or PBMCs; the material itself was cDNA or gDNA.

V shed 5 bases and J 1 base; nucleotides not matched to a gene: 14. The CDR3 runs 18 residues. Germline values: CDR1 MNHNY, CDR2 SVGAGI (reference sequence). Source study methods: Reference gene primer amplification in the assay estimated nucleated cell counts. Sequencing used immunoSEQ multiplex PCR; TCRdb keeps in-frame clones, though not all of them. Clone size and V and J calls were adopted from that table, with D and trimming inferred from the DNA. The data hold approximately 300,000 clones, with 75% to 90% observed a single time. This sequence joins TRBV6-6 and TRBJ1-1, with 9 bases fitting TRBD1. The origin of this receptor is a woman aged 50 to 65 who had recovered from COVID-19. What was sequenced was peripheral blood. The CDR3 DNA reads as TGTGCCAGCAGTCGCTCCCCCGGGACAGGGAGAGGGAACACTGAAGCTTTCTTT. Protein sequence: CASSRSPGTGRGNTEAFF.